The 28 T cell receptor beta chains reported below all come from one sample, sequenced in a study of OX40 agonist ivuxolimab in advanced cancers. Libraries were prepared by immunoSEQ multiplex PCR; TCRdb keeps only in-frame clonotypes and omits some of them. The sample lists about 73,000 clones; over 80% were seen once. The sample was CD4+ or CD8+ T cells sorted from blood, taken in a trial of the OX40 agonist ivuxolimab. These receptors all stem from an adult with an advanced solid tumor such as melanoma, head and neck, liver or kidney cancer.

The V and J genes are TRBV29-1 and TRBJ2-7; 8 bases line up with TRBD1. There are 12 residues in the CDR3. Losses at the gene ends were 6 bases for V and 5 bases for J; bases not matched to a gene: 6. Germline V gene sequence: CDR1 SQVTM, CDR2 ANQGSEA. CDR3 loop: CSVEPGQDEQYF. The CDR3 DNA reads as TGCAGCGTGGAACCGGGACAGGACGAGCAGTACTTC.

The chain couples TRBV15 to TRBJ2-2; D perhaps matches TRBD1 (6 bases). With 1 base removed from V and 7 bases from J, the gap between germline ends came to 7 bases. In germline, CDR1 is LNHNV, CDR2 YYDKDF (reference sequence). CDR3 length: 13 amino acids. The CDR3 nucleotides are TGTGCCACCAGCAGAGTAGGGGGCGGGGAGCTGTTTTTT. Translating it yields CATSRVGGGELFF.

CDR3: CASSTSGSSGNTIYF. CDR3 sequence (DNA): TGTGCCAGCAGCACGTCCGGGAGCTCTGGAAACACCATATATTTT. V usage is TRBV27 and J usage is TRBJ1-3; D uncertain. Looked up from germline, CDR1 is MNHEY and CDR2 is SMNVEV (reference sequence). V was trimmed by 6 bases and J by 0 bases, leaving 12 bases between them. This CDR3 is 15 amino acids long.

This chain uses TRBV2 with TRBJ2-7, with TRBD2 matching 15 bases. V lost 6 bases and J lost 0; bases outside the gene matches: 12. The CDR3 sequence is 19 residues long. In germline, CDR1 is SNHLY, CDR2 FYNNEI. The CDR3 sequence is CASRVDGTSGGYSSYEQYF. In DNA form, the CDR3 reads TGTGCCAGCAGGGTGGATGGGACTAGCGGGGGGTACAGCTCCTACGAGCAGTACTTC.

This chain connects TRBV5-1 to TRBJ2-5, with 11 bases that match TRBD1. J gave up 4 bases and V 2 bases, and 7 bases lay outside the gene matches. This CDR3 has 16 residues. Germline V gene sequence: CDR1 SGHRS, CDR2 YFSETQ. CDR3 protein: CASSFRDRGIGETQYF. DNA of the CDR3: TGCGCCAGCAGCTTCCGGGACAGGGGGATCGGAGAGACCCAGTACTTC.

The chain uses TRBV9 and TRBJ1-1; 8 nucleotides align to TRBD1. The CDR3 is 14 residues long. Germline-derived CDR1 and CDR2 are SGDLS and YYNGEE. With 0 bases clipped from V and 7 bases from J, the junction kept 5 bases outside the gene matches. The CDR3 nucleotides are TGTGCCAGCAGCGTAGGGGACAGGCTGATTGAAGCTTTCTTT. It specifies CASSVGDRLIEAFF. The full variable domain, in which reference TRBV9 and TRBJ1-1 provide the parts outside the CDR3, is DSGVTQTPKHLITATGQRVTLRCSPRSGDLSVYWYQQSLDQGLQFLIQYYNGEERAKGNILERFSAQQFPDLHSELNLSSLELGDSALYFCASSVGDRLIEAFFGQGTRLTVV.

V is TRBV2 and J is TRBJ2-5; TRBD1 aligns across 9 bases. The end of the DNA fits TRBJ2-7 better, so the J call may be wrong. The CDR3 has 13 amino acids. Germline CDR1 and CDR2: SNHLY and FYNNEI. The CDR3 DNA reads as TGTGCCACACAGGGGGCGAGATCCTACGAGCAGTACTTC. Its translation: CATQGARSYEQYF.

The chain couples TRBV6-6 to TRBJ2-7; TRBD1 is a possible D gene (5 bases). The CDR3 consists of 16 residues. Germline V lookup: CDR1 MNHNY, CDR2 SVGAGI (reference sequence). The germline V and J ends were trimmed by 0 bases and 4 bases, with 16 bases remaining between them. DNA of the CDR3: TGTGCCAGCAGTTACTCGACAGAACAAGGGGATTACGAGCAGTACTTC. Amino acid sequence: CASSYSTEQGDYEQYF.

The genes are TRBV10-3 and TRBJ1-1; TRBD1 is a possible D gene (5 bases). Germline CDR1 ENHRY, CDR2 SYGVKD. V dropped 5 bases and J dropped 13 bases, with 23 bases sitting between them. The CDR3 covers 14 residues. The CDR3, as DNA: TGTGCCATCAGTAATACCCCAGACCCAGGGAAGGGTTTCTTT. It yields the protein CAISNTPDPGKGFF.

The chain is built from TRBV19 and TRBJ2-2; the D is unclear. This CDR3 region has 17 residues. CDR1 and CDR2 (germline): LNHDA, SQIVND (reference sequence). V was cut by 0 bases and J by 6 bases, with 17 bases left in between. CDR3 in amino acids: CASSIEGHVAMSGELFF. The DNA of the CDR3 is TGTGCCAGTAGTATAGAAGGGCACGTCGCAATGTCCGGGGAGCTGTTTTTT.

The chain recombines TRBV27 with TRBJ1-2; D perhaps matches TRBD1 (5 bases). Germline assignment: CDR1 MNHEY and CDR2 SMNVEV (reference sequence). The V end lost 0 bases, the J end lost 6 bases, and 8 bases lay between the germline ends. The CDR3 has 13 residues. CDR3 sequence reads: CASSLSPGHGYTF. Written as DNA, the CDR3 is TGTGCCAGCAGTTTATCACCGGGACATGGCTACACCTTC.

This chain connects TRBV7-6 to TRBJ2-1; D gene uncertain. In germline, CDR1 is SGHVS, CDR2 FNYEAQ. Trimming pared 2 bases from V and 5 bases from J, leaving 7 bases between. The CDR3 contains 13 residues. As DNA, the CDR3 is TGTGCCAGCAGCTTATTGGAAAACAATGAGCAGTTCTTC. Its translation: CASSLLENNEQFF.

This rearrangement joins TRBV6-6 to TRBJ1-5; D may be TRBD1 (6 bases). Germline CDR1 reads MNHNY; CDR2 reads SVGAGI (reference sequence). The CDR3 has 12 amino acids. Trimming cost V 8 bases and J 6 bases, with 11 bases left between them. In nucleotides, the CDR3 is TGTGCCAGCGGCAGGGGACGTCAGCCCCAGCATTTT. Its translation is CASGRGRQPQHF.

In this sample, this clone turned up once. The chain is built from TRBV27 and TRBJ2-1; TRBD1 agrees at 10 bases. Per germline, CDR1 MNHEY and CDR2 SMNVEV (reference sequence). This CDR3 comprises 15 residues. V was clipped by 6 bases and J by 7 bases; unmatched bases: 9. In DNA, the CDR3 is TGTGCCAGCAGATACGGGACAGGGGCATGGAATGAGCAGTTCTTC. The encoded protein is CASRYGTGAWNEQFF.

This clone appeared once. The chain couples TRBV7-8 to TRBJ2-1, with 16 positions matching TRBD2. J was trimmed by 4 bases and V by 0 bases; bases with no gene match: 9. Germline V gene lookup returns CDR1 SGHVS and CDR2 FQNEAQ. The CDR3 has 20 residues. DNA for the CDR3: TGTGCCAGCAGCTTAGCGCCCGGGACTAGCGGGAGGGAGGAATACAATGAGCAGTTCTTC. Translation: CASSLAPGTSGREEYNEQFF.

The gene calls are TRBV5-1 and TRBJ2-7; no firm D call. Germline loops: CDR1 SGHRS, CDR2 YFSETQ. V was cut by 0 bases and J by 0 bases, with 10 bases left in between. CDR3 length equals 15 residues. This chain's CDR3 is CASSLAGRPSYEQYF. CDR3 DNA: TGCGCCAGCAGCTTGGCGGGCAGGCCCTCCTACGAGCAGTACTTC.

This chain uses TRBV5-1 with TRBJ2-3; D is perhaps TRBD1 (6 bases). The CDR3 extends over 12 amino acids. Germline CDR1 and CDR2: SGHRS and YFSETQ. Trimming shortened V by 4 bases and J by 6 bases, and 9 bases separated the two germline ends. This chain's CDR3 is CASSPGEDTQYF. The CDR3 DNA follows: TGCGCCAGCAGCCCAGGGGAGGATACGCAGTATTTT.

J is TRBJ2-1 and V is TRBV11-2; maybe TRBD2 (6 bases). Germline-derived CDR1 and CDR2 are SGHAT and FQNNGV. The CDR3 runs 19 residues. The V gene lost 0 bases and the J gene lost 5 bases, with 23 bases spanning the gap. Here the CDR3 DNA reads TGTGCCAGCAGCTTAGAGCGGGGTCGAAGCTCCCCTCGGCACAATGAGCAGTTCTTC. Protein sequence: CASSLERGRSSPRHNEQFF.

This clone was observed a single time. V is TRBV2 and J is TRBJ2-7; D perhaps matches TRBD1 (5 bases). V was shortened by 8 bases and J by 3 bases, with 11 bases between the two germline ends. The CDR3 runs to 12 residues. Germline CDR1 and CDR2: SNHLY and FYNNEI. The CDR3 DNA sequence: TGTGCCAGCTTAGACAGTGTCTACGAGCAGTACTTC. Amino acids: CASLDSVYEQYF.

This clone was recorded a few times. This sample also contains other DNA sequences that code for the same CDR3. The chain is built from TRBV9 and TRBJ1-3; D remains ambiguous. Per germline, CDR1 SGDLS and CDR2 YYNGEE. Trimming removed 5 bases at V and 3 bases at J, with 0 bases between. The CDR3 extends over 10 amino acids. The DNA for the CDR3 is TGTGCCAGCAGTGGAAACACCATATATTTT. This gives the protein CASSGNTIYF.

The gene calls are TRBV6-5 and TRBJ2-7; D might be TRBD1 (6 bases). CDR3 size: 14 residues. The germline gives CDR1 MNHEY, CDR2 SVGAGI. Trimming left V 4 bases short and J 3 bases short, with 13 bases between. The CDR3 region has the DNA TGTGCCAGCAGTTCCCAGGGGACCCACTACGAGCAGTACTTC. Protein: CASSSQGTHYEQYF.

This chain joins TRBV6-5 and TRBJ1-6; a weak D match, TRBD1 (5 bases). The CDR3 is made up of 14 amino acids. Trimming removed 6 bases from V and 10 bases from J, with 16 bases in between. From germline, CDR1 is MNHEY and CDR2 SVGAGI. The CDR3 DNA follows: TGTGCCAGCAGACTTAGGGACGGGTCGTCACCCCTCCACTTT. It translates to CASRLRDGSSPLHF.

The chain is built from TRBV9 and TRBJ2-5; D is undetermined. Germline V gives CDR1 SGDLS, CDR2 YYNGEE. Trimming shortened V by 0 bases and J by 4 bases, and 10 bases separated the two germline ends. This CDR3 comprises 14 residues. The DNA for the CDR3 is TGTGCCAGCAGCGTAGCCGGTTTGGGAGAGACCCAGTACTTC. Translated: CASSVAGLGETQYF.

The CDR3 loop reads CASSSGRYTGELFF. CDR3 DNA sequence: TGCGCCAGCAGCTCGGGACGGTACACCGGGGAGCTGTTTTTT. The chain uses TRBV5-1 and TRBJ2-2; D is tentatively TRBD1 or TRBD2 (5 bases each). V lost 3 bases and J lost 3, with 9 bases in between. Germline values: CDR1 SGHRS, CDR2 YFSETQ. This CDR3 region has 14 residues.

The J gene is TRBJ2-7, the V gene TRBV5-1; TRBD1 agrees at 8 bases. Germline assignment: CDR1 SGHRS and CDR2 YFSETQ. The CDR3 has 16 amino acids. The V and J ends lost 0 bases and 0 bases, in that order; junction bases with no gene match: 5. CDR3 nucleotides: TGCGCCAGCAGCTTGGCCGGGGACAGGAGCTCCTACGAGCAGTACTTC. Amino acid sequence: CASSLAGDRSSYEQYF.

The J gene is TRBJ1-5, the V gene TRBV7-8, with a tentative D call TRBD1 (6 bases). Trimming removed 4 bases from V and 6 bases from J, with 16 bases in between. The CDR3 consists of 15 residues. In germline, CDR1 is SGHVS, CDR2 FQNEAQ. CDR3 bases: TGTGCCAGCAGCTCTTATATGGGGGCGGGTCAGCCCCAGCATTTT. It yields the protein CASSSYMGAGQPQHF.

The chain combines TRBV2 with TRBJ1-5, with D unresolved. Per the germline V gene, CDR1 is SNHLY and CDR2 is FYNNEI. The CDR3 runs to 17 residues. Trimming shortened V by 2 bases and J by 0 bases, and 14 bases separated the two germline ends. CDR3 residues: CASSERGGLYSNQPQHF. The CDR3 bases are TGTGCCAGCAGTGAACGGGGTGGGTTATATAGCAATCAGCCCCAGCATTTT. The full variable domain, with the rest looked up from reference TRBV2 and TRBJ1-5, is EPEVTQTPSHQVTQMGQEVILRCVPISNHLYFYWYRQILGQKVEFLVSFYNNEISEKSEIFDDQFSVERPDGSNFTLKIRSTKLEDSAMYFCASSERGGLYSNQPQHFGDGTRLSIL.

Concerning this clone: Other nucleotide sequences from this sample produce the same CDR3. The genes are TRBV19 and TRBJ2-7; 7 positions match TRBD2. V dropped 5 bases and J dropped 0; count of bases not matched to a gene: 1. The length of the CDR3 is 13 residues. CDR1 is LNHDA and CDR2 is SQIVND in the germline V gene (reference sequence). The CDR3: CASSERDSYEQYF. CDR3 in DNA: TGTGCCAGTAGTGAGCGGGACTCCTACGAGCAGTACTTC.